The entry below gives a single T cell receptor beta chain sequence along with its context. These data originate in a study of cytomegalovirus exposure and HLA in healthy donors. PCR involved 60 Vbeta and 13 Jbeta primers. The assay was immunoSEQ multiplex PCR, and TCRdb's table has in-frame clones only and misses some. In the table there are under 200,000 clones, 65% to 70% of which are singletons. There are 16 residues in the CDR3. Looked up from germline, CDR1 is LNHNV and CDR2 is YYDKDF (reference sequence). J gave up 3 bases and V 5 bases, and 10 bases lay outside the gene matches. The receptor comes from a young woman in good health and CMV-seropositive. V gene TRBV15 combines with J gene TRBJ1-5; 7 bases are shared with TRBD1. What was sequenced was PBMCs. The CDR3 nucleotides read TGTGCCACCAGCGATCATGACAGGGCAAACAATCAGCCCCAGCATTTT. This translates into CATSDHDRANNQPQHF. Based on the CDR3 plus reference TRBV15 and TRBJ1-5, the full variable domain is DAMVIQNPRYQVTQFGKPVTLSCSQTLNHNVMYWYQQKSSQAPKLLFHYYDKDFNNEADTPDNFQSRRPNTSFCFLDIRSPGLGDTAMYLCATSDHDRANNQPQHFGDGTRLSIL.